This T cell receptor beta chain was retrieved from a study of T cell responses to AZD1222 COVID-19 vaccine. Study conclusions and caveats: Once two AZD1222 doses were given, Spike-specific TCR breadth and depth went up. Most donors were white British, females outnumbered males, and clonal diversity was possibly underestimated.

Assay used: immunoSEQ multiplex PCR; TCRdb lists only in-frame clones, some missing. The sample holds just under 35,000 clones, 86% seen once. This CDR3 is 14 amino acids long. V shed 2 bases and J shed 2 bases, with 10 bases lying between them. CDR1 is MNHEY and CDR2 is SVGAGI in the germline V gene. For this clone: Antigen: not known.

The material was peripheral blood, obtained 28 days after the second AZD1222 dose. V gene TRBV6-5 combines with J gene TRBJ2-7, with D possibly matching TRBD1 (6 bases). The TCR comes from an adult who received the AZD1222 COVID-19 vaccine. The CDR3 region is CASSYDQGTYEQYF. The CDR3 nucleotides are TGTGCCAGCAGTTACGATCAGGGGACCTACGAGCAGTACTTC.